What follows are 17 T cell receptor beta chains derived from one specimen sequenced in a study of T cells after posttransplantation cyclophosphamide. Control samples came 1 year after myeloablative marrow transplants with methotrexate plus calcineurin inhibitor. Generated by immunoSEQ multiplex PCR, the TCRdb table keeps only in-frame clones and is missing some. The sample yields 20,000 to 25,000 clones, 75% to 90% seen once. Specimen: PBMCs, collected around 380 days after allogeneic stem cell transplant with calcineurin inhibitor and methotrexate. Source of these receptors: a female patient between 25 and 45 years old who received an allogeneic stem cell transplant from an unrelated donor, was CMV-positive, and had acute and chronic GVHD. These T cells may partly come from the graft donor.

The chain recombines TRBV9 with TRBJ1-2; D call uncertain. V lost 4 bases and J lost 8, with 12 bases in between. This CDR3 has 12 amino acids. CDR1 is SGDLS, CDR2 YYNGEE, per germline. As DNA, the CDR3 is TGTGCCAGCAGCCCCCCCATACAGGGCTACACCTTC. Translation gives CASSPPIQGYTF.

The CDR3 nucleotides read TGCGCCAGCAGCTTGCAGGGACAGGTTTACAATGAGCAGTTCTTC. This encodes CASSLQGQVYNEQFF. V usage is TRBV5-1 and J usage is TRBJ2-1; 8 positions match TRBD1. Germline trimming cut 1 base from V and 4 bases from J; bases unmatched to any gene: 4. Germline V gives CDR1 SGHRS, CDR2 YFSETQ. CDR3 length: 15 residues. Variable domain in full (rest from reference TRBV5-1 and TRBJ2-1): KAGVTQTPRYLIKTRGQQVTLSCSPISGHRSVSWYQQTPGQGLQFLFEYFSETQRNKGNFPGRFSGRQFSNSRSEMNVSTLELGDSALYLCASSLQGQVYNEQFFGPGTRLTVL.

The chain employs TRBV21-1 and TRBJ2-3; the table calls TRBD2, which could not be checked here. TRBV21-1 is a documented pseudogene. The CDR3 totals 12 residues. The CDR3 region has the DNA TGTGCCAGCAGCGGCGGGGGAGATACGCAGTATTTT. Translated, it gives CASSGGGDTQYF.

J is TRBJ2-3 and V is TRBV19; 9 bases map to TRBD2. The CDR3 spans 15 residues. Germline loops: CDR1 LNHDA, CDR2 SQIVND (reference sequence). The junction had 8 bases not matched to a gene; V was cut back by 7 bases and J by 3 bases. The CDR3 region is CASNSLAGATDTQYF. The CDR3 DNA reads TGTGCCAGTAACTCACTAGCGGGTGCTACAGATACGCAGTATTTT. Full variable domain (outside the CDR3, taken from reference TRBV19 and TRBJ2-3): DGGITQSPKYLFRKEGQNVTLSCEQNLNHDAMYWYRQDPGQGLRLIYYSQIVNDFQKGDIAEGYSVSREKKESFPLTVTSAQKNPTAFYLCASNSLAGATDTQYFGPGTRLTVL.

V and J are TRBV15 and TRBJ2-1, with 8 bases matching TRBD1. This CDR3 is built from 16 residues. Germline trimming cut 5 bases from V and 4 bases from J; bases unmatched to any gene: 10. Germline values: CDR1 LNHNV, CDR2 YYDKDF (reference sequence). The CDR3 region has the DNA TGTGCCACCAGCGGTCAGGACAGGGAGGAATACAATGAGCAGTTCTTC. Translating it yields CATSGQDREEYNEQFF.

The rearrangement joins TRBV19 to TRBJ2-5; 9 positions match TRBD2. The CDR3 has 18 amino acids. From germline, CDR1 is LNHDA and CDR2 SQIVND (reference sequence). V was clipped by 7 bases and J by 1 base; unmatched bases: 16. The CDR3 spells CASTANPSGIRSQETQYF. The CDR3 DNA reads as TGTGCCAGTACCGCGAATCCTAGCGGGATCCGCTCCCAAGAGACCCAGTACTTC.

The chain couples TRBV9 to TRBJ1-3; a possible D gene is TRBD1 (6 bases). V lost 0 bases and J lost 4, with 11 bases in between. From germline, CDR1 is SGDLS and CDR2 YYNGEE. The CDR3 sequence is 15 residues long. The CDR3 sequence: CASSVEGVGGNTIYF. CDR3 DNA: TGTGCCAGCAGCGTAGAGGGGGTAGGAGGAAACACCATATATTTT.

The chain carries TRBV7-9 and TRBJ2-1; 9 bases align to TRBD2. Germline V gives CDR1 SEHNR, CDR2 FQNEAQ (reference sequence). This CDR3 has 16 residues. Germline trimming cut 1 base from V and 5 bases from J; bases unmatched to any gene: 6. The CDR3 region has the DNA TGTGCCAGCAGCTTAGTGAGTGGCGGGAGGGACAATGAGCAGTTCTTC. It yields the protein CASSLVSGGRDNEQFF.

The rearrangement uses TRBV6-1 and TRBJ2-7, with D possibly being TRBD1 (6 bases). The germline V gene has CDR1 MNHNS and CDR2 SASEGT. CDR3 size: 15 residues. V lost 2 bases and J lost 5, with 16 bases in between. For the CDR3, the DNA is TGTGCCAGCAGTGAACCTGGGCAGGGGAGCGACGAGCAGTACTTC. This encodes CASSEPGQGSDEQYF.

The V call is TRBV9, the J call TRBJ2-1; weak D call: TRBD2 (5 bases). The CDR3 totals 17 residues. Looked up from germline, CDR1 is SGDLS and CDR2 is YYNGEE. V lost 0 bases to trimming and J lost 0 bases, with 13 bases between them. CDR3 DNA: TGTGCCAGCAGCGTAGCTGGGCGGGCGAGCTCCTACAATGAGCAGTTCTTC. As protein: CASSVAGRASSYNEQFF.

The chain couples TRBV29-1 to TRBJ2-7; 8 bases align to TRBD2. CDR3 length equals 15 residues. V shed 6 bases, J shed 7 bases, and the junction held 17 bases outside the gene matches. Per germline, CDR1 SQVTM and CDR2 ANQGSEA. The CDR3 protein is CSVSFPASGPLEQYV. The DNA of the CDR3 is TGCAGCGTCTCTTTCCCGGCTAGCGGGCCCTTGGAGCAGTACGTC.

The chain uses TRBV7-2 and TRBJ2-3, with 7 bases fitting TRBD2. The CDR3 covers 19 residues. The J segment lost 2 bases and the V segment lost 8 bases, leaving 22 bases of the junction unmatched. The V gene's germline CDR1 is SGHTA and CDR2 FQGNSA. The CDR3 DNA reads as TGTGCCAGCCCCCCACCCCATATTAGTAGCGGGTTCATCACAGATACGCAGTATTTT. Encoded protein: CASPPPHISSGFITDTQYF.

CDR3 amino acids: CASSYGGEQRYGYTF. CDR3 nucleotides: TGTGCCAGCAGTTACGGGGGGGAGCAGCGCTATGGCTACACCTTC. V usage is TRBV6-5 and J usage is TRBJ1-2; D is perhaps TRBD1 (5 bases). V gave up 2 bases and J gave up 4 bases, with 14 bases separating them. The length of the CDR3 is 15 residues. In germline, CDR1 is MNHEY, CDR2 SVGAGI.

The chain combines TRBV18 with TRBJ2-2; D not certain. In germline, CDR1 is KGHSH, CDR2 LQKENI. Trimming took 2 bases from V and 2 from J, leaving 9 bases between them. The CDR3 length is 15 residues. As DNA, the CDR3 is TGTGCCAGCTCACCAATGGAGAGAAACACCGGGGAGCTGTTTTTT. Amino acid sequence: CASSPMERNTGELFF. Full variable domain (outside the CDR3, taken from reference TRBV18 and TRBJ2-2): NAGVMQNPRHLVRRRGQEARLRCSPMKGHSHVYWYRQLPEEGLKFMVYLQKENIIDESGMPKERFSAEFPKEGPSILRIQQVVRGDSAAYFCASSPMERNTGELFFGEGSRLTVL.

This clone was counted only a few times. V is TRBV14 and J is TRBJ1-1; the D is unclear. Trimming pared 4 bases from V and 4 bases from J, leaving 13 bases between. In germline, CDR1 is SGHDN, CDR2 FVKESK. This CDR3 comprises 14 residues. This CDR3 reads CASSREGLSTEAFF. CDR3 nucleotides: TGTGCCAGCAGCCGGGAGGGCCTGTCCACTGAAGCTTTCTTT. Variable domain in full (rest from reference TRBV14 and TRBJ1-1): EAGVTQFPSHSVIEKGQTVTLRCDPISGHDNLYWYRRVMGKEIKFLLHFVKESKQDESGMPNNRFLAERTGGTYSTLKVQPAELEDSGVYFCASSREGLSTEAFFGQGTRLTVV.

Details on this clone: An end of the junction does not agree with germline; a read error may underlie this. V gene TRBV7-7 combines with J gene TRBJ2-1, with D perhaps matching TRBD2 (5 bases). This CDR3 has 15 residues. The V gene's germline CDR1 is SSHAT and CDR2 FNYEAQ (reference sequence). CDR3 sequence reads: CASSLEGATYNEQFF. The CDR3 DNA sequence: TGTGCTAGCAGCTTAGAGGGAGCGACCTACAATGAGCAGTTCTTC. The variable domain in full, completed from reference TRBV7-7 and TRBJ2-1, reads GAGVSQSPRYKVTKRGQDVTLRCDPISSHATLYWYQQALGQGPEFLTYFNYEAQPDKSGLPSDRFSAERPEGSISTLTIQRTEQRDSAMYRCASSLEGATYNEQFFGPGTRLTVL.

The chain has TRBV7-8 and TRBJ1-5; no clear D. This CDR3 has 18 residues. V was shortened by 0 bases and J by 6 bases, with 21 bases between the two germline ends. Germline V gene sequence: CDR1 SGHVS, CDR2 FQNEAQ. As DNA, the CDR3 is TGTGCCAGCAGCTTAGCTAATATTAGAGGGCCAGGCAGTCAGCCCCAGCATTTT. Residues: CASSLANIRGPGSQPQHF.